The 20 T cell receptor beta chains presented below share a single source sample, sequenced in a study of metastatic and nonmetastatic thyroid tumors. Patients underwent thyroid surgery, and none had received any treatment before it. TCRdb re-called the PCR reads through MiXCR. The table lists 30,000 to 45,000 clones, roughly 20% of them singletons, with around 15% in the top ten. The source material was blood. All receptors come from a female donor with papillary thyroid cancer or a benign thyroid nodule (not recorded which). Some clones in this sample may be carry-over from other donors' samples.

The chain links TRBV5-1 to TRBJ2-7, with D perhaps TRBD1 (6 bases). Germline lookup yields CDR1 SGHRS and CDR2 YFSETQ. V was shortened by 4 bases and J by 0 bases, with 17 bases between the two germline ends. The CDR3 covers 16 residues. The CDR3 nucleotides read TGCGCCAGCAGCAAGGGGTGGGACAAGTCCTCCTACGAGCAGTACTTC. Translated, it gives CASSKGWDKSSYEQYF.

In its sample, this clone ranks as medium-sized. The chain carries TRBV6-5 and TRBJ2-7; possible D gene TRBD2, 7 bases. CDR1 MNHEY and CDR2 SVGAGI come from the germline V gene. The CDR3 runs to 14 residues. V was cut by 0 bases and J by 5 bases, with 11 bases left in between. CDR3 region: CASSYSGGDNEQYF. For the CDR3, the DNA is TGTGCCAGCAGTTACTCTGGGGGGGACAACGAGCAGTACTTC.

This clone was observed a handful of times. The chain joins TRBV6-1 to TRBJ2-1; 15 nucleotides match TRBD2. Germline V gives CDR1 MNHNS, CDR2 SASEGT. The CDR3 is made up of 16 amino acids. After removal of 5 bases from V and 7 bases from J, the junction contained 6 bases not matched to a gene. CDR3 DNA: TGTGCCAGCAGTCCAGCCGGGACTAGCGGGAGGAATGAGCAGTTCTTC. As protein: CASSPAGTSGRNEQFF.

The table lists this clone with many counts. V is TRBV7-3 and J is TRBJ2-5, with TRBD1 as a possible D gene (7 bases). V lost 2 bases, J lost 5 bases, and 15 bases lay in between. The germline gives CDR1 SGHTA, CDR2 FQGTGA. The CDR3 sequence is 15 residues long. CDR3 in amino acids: CASSLAAGGWETQYF. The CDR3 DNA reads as TGTGCCAGCAGCTTAGCAGCAGGGGGGTGGGAGACCCAGTACTTC.

This CDR3 is CASSRVGENYGYTF. For the CDR3, the DNA is TGCGCCAGCAGCAGGGTCGGAGAAAACTATGGCTACACCTTC. J is TRBJ1-2 and V is TRBV5-1; D gene ambiguous. This CDR3 has 14 residues. Looked up from germline, CDR1 is SGHRS and CDR2 is YFSETQ. V was trimmed by 4 bases and J by 2 bases, leaving 12 bases between them.

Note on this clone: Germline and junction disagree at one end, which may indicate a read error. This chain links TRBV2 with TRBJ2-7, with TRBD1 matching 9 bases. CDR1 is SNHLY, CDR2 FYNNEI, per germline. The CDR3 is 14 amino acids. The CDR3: CASRPLTGGFEHYF. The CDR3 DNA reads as TGTGCCAGCAGACCCCTGACAGGGGGGTTCGAGCATTACTTC.

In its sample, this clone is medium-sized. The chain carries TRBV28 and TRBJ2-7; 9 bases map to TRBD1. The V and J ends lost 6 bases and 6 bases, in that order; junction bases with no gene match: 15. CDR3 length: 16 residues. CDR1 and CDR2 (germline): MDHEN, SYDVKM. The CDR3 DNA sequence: TGTGCCAGCAGCGAAACAGGGGGCGGGCGACTTTCCGAGCAGTACTTC. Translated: CASSETGGGRLSEQYF.

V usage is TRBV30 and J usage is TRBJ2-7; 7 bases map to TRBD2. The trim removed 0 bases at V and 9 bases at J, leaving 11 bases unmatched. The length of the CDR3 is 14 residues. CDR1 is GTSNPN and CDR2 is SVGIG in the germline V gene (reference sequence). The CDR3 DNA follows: TGTGCCTGGAGTGTAAGGGGAGGGAGGCGGGGGCAGTACTTC. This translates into CAWSVRGGRRGQYF.

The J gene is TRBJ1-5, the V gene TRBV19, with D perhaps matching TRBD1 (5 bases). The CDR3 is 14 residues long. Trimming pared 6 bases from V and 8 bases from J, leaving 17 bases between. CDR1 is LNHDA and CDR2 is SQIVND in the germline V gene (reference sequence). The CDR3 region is CASRRTGTSKPQHF. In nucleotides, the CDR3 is TGTGCCAGTAGACGGACGGGGACCTCGAAGCCCCAGCATTTT.

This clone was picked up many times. CDR3 DNA sequence: TGCAGTGCCTCGGGACAGGGGGTGTGGAACACCGGGGAGCTGTTTTTT. Protein sequence: CSASGQGVWNTGELFF. The chain carries TRBV20-1 and TRBJ2-2; 11 bases are a match to TRBD1. From germline, CDR1 is DFQATT and CDR2 SNEGSKA (reference sequence). The V and J ends lost 6 bases and 1 base, in that order; junction bases with no gene match: 7. This CDR3 contains 16 residues.

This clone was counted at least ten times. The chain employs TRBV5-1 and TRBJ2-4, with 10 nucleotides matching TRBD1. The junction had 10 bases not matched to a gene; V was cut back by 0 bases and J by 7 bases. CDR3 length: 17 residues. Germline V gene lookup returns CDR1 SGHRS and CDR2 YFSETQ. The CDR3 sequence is CASSLDPGTGVRNIQYF. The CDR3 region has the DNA TGCGCCAGCAGCTTGGATCCGGGGACAGGGGTGCGGAACATTCAGTACTTC.

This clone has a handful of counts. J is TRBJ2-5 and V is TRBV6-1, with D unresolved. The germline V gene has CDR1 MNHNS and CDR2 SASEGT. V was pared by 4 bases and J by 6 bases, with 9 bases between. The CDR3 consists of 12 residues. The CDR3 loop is CASSGQRKTQYF. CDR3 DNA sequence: TGTGCCAGCAGTGGTCAGAGGAAGACCCAGTACTTC.

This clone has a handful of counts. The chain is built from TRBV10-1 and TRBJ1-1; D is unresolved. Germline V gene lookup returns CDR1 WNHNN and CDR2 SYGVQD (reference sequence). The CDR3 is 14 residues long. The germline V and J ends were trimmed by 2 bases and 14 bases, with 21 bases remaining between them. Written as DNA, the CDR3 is TGCGCCAGCAGTGAGGTGGGGTCCTCCCTGGCGGCGTTCTTT. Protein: CASSEVGSSLAAFF.

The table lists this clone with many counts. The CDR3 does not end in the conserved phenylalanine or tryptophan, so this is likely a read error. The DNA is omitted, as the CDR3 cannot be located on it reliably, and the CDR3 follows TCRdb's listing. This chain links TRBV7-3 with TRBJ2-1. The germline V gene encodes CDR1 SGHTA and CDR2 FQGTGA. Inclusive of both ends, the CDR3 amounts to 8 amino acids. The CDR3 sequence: CASSLIVS.

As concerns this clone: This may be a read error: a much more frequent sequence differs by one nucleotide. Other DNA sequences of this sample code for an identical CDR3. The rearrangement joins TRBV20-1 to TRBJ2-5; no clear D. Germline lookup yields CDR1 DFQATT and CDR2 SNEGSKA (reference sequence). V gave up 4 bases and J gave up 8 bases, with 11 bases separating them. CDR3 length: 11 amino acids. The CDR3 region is CSANANPTQYF. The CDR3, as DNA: TGCAGTGCTAACGCGAATCCTACCCAGTACTTC.

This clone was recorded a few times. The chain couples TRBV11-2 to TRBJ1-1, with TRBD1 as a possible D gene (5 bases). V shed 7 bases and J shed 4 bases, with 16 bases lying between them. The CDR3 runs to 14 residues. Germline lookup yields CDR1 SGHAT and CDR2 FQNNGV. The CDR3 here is CASIPVGAITEAFF. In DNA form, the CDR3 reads TGTGCCAGCATCCCCGTAGGGGCGATCACTGAAGCTTTCTTT.

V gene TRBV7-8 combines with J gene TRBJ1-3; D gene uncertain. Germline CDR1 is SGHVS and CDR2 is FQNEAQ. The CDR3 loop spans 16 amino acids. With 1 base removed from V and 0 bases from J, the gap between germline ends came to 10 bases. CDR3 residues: CASSLEVSSSGNTIYF. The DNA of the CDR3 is TGTGCCAGCAGCTTAGAAGTTTCCAGCTCTGGAAACACCATATATTTT.

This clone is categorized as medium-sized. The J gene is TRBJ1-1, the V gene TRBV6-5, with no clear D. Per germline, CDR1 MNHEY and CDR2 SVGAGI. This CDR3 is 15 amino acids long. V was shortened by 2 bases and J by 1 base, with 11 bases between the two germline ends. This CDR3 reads CASSYPNGENTEAFF. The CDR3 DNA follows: TGTGCCAGCAGTTACCCGAACGGTGAGAACACTGAAGCTTTCTTT.

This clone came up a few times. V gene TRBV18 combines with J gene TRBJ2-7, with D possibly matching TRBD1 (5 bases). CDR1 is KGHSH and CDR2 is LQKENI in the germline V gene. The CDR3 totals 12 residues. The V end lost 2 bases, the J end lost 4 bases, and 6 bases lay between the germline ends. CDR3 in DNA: TGTGCCAGCTCACCAGGGGCTTACGAGCAGTACTTC. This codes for CASSPGAYEQYF. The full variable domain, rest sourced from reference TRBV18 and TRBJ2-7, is NAGVMQNPRHLVRRRGQEARLRCSPMKGHSHVYWYRQLPEEGLKFMVYLQKENIIDESGMPKERFSAEFPKEGPSILRIQQVVRGDSAAYFCASSPGAYEQYFGPGTRLTVT.

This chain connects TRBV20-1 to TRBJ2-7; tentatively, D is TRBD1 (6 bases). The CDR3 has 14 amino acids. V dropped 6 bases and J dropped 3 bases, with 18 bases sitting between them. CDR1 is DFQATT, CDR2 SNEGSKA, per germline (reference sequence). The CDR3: CSARKGEGFYEQYF. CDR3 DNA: TGCAGTGCGCGAAAGGGGGAAGGATTCTACGAGCAGTACTTC.